This T cell receptor (beta chain) was sequenced during a study of shared clonotypes between healthy human individuals. General study points: Few donors limited the genetic and exposure-history diversity represented.

Method: immunoSEQ multiplex PCR; TCRdb's copy keeps in-frame clones and lacks some. The sample carries around 700,000 clones, about 78% recorded once. About this clone itself: The target antigen is unknown.

The V segment lost 5 bases and the J segment 2 bases; nucleotides outside the gene matches: 6. The germline V gene has CDR1 SGHVS and CDR2 FQNEAQ. The CDR3 runs to 17 residues. The receptor was derived from a woman aged 30 to 39 in good health. The chain carries TRBV7-8 and TRBJ2-6; 10 positions match TRBD2. Input material: memory CD4+ T cells sorted from blood. Subset here: CD45RA-negative fraction. The CDR3 spells CASSRSGRSAGANVLTF. Written as DNA, the CDR3 is TGTGCCAGCAGCCGTAGCGGGAGGTCTGCTGGGGCCAACGTCCTGACTTTC.